These 18 T cell receptor beta chains originate from one sample sequenced in a study of blood T cell repertoires in COVID-19. Assay used: immunoSEQ multiplex PCR; TCRdb lists only in-frame clones, some missing. Of about 46,000 clones in the sample, 86% are singletons; the top ten hold 1% to 1.5%. The sample comprised peripheral blood. The receptor set was obtained from a man aged 60-69 years with acute or convalescent COVID-19.

The chain is built from TRBV27 and TRBJ2-7, with D possibly matching TRBD2 (7 bases). Trimming took off 2 bases at V and 4 bases at J, with 15 bases between the two ends. Germline loops: CDR1 MNHEY, CDR2 SMNVEV (reference sequence). The CDR3 is 15 amino acids. The CDR3 protein is CASSLGVGGQYEQYF. The DNA for the CDR3 is TGTGCCAGCAGTTTAGGGGTGGGGGGGCAGTACGAGCAGTACTTC.

This chain links TRBV7-2 with TRBJ1-1; 8 bases line up with TRBD1. The CDR3 has 14 residues. After removal of 4 bases from V and 5 bases from J, the junction contained 6 bases not matched to a gene. Germline CDR1 SGHTA, CDR2 FQGNSA. CDR3 in DNA: TGTGCCAGCAGCTATCGACAGGGGAGGACTGAAGCTTTCTTT. This translates into CASSYRQGRTEAFF.

This clone was observed once. The chain joins TRBV27 to TRBJ1-1, with D maybe TRBD1 (5 bases). V lost 5 bases to trimming and J lost 6 bases, with 19 bases between them. The CDR3 loop spans 15 amino acids. The germline CDR1 and CDR2 sequences are MNHEY and SMNVEV (reference sequence). Here the CDR3 reads CASSQPTGGVAEAFF. In nucleotides, the CDR3 is TGTGCCAGCAGTCAACCCACGGGGGGGGTCGCTGAAGCTTTCTTT.

This chain uses TRBV4-2 with TRBJ2-3; the match to TRBD2 covers 12 bases. CDR1 is LGHNA and CDR2 is YNFKEQ in the germline V gene. CDR3 length: 16 residues. J gave up 5 bases and V 5 bases, and 8 bases lay outside the gene matches. The DNA of the CDR3 is TGTGCCAGCAGCACGCTAGCGGGAGGGCGGGGAGATACGCAGTATTTT. As protein: CASSTLAGGRGDTQYF.

The V and J genes are TRBV5-1 and TRBJ1-2, with 7 positions matching TRBD1. The V and J ends lost 4 bases and 8 bases, in that order; junction bases with no gene match: 14. The CDR3 extends over 15 amino acids. In germline, CDR1 is SGHRS, CDR2 YFSETQ. CDR3 nucleotide sequence: TGCGCCAGCAGCGCGGACCTGACAGGGCCATTGGGCTACACCTTC. Its translation: CASSADLTGPLGYTF.

The rearrangement joins TRBV28 to TRBJ1-4, with a possible D match to TRBD1 (5 bases). The CDR3 sequence is 13 residues long. Germline CDR1 MDHEN, CDR2 SYDVKM. The CDR3 DNA follows: TGTGGTATAATGGGGCTGACTAATGAAAAACTGTTTTTT. It yields the protein CGIMGLTNEKLFF.

The chain couples TRBV5-1 to TRBJ2-5; weak D call: TRBD2 (7 bases). Per germline, CDR1 SGHRS and CDR2 YFSETQ. V shed 1 base and J shed 5 bases, with 21 bases lying between them. The CDR3 contains 17 residues. The CDR3 sequence: CASSLLITGGPRETQYF. The CDR3, as DNA: TGCGCCAGCAGCTTGCTAATTACCGGGGGGCCGCGGGAGACCCAGTACTTC.

The chain employs TRBV18 and TRBJ1-6, with 9 bases identical to TRBD1. CDR1 and CDR2 (germline): KGHSH, LQKENI. J was trimmed by 7 bases and V by 3 bases; bases with no gene match: 1. The CDR3 contains 14 residues. As DNA, the CDR3 is TGTGCCAGCTCACCCGGGACAGGGAATTCACCCCTCCACTTT. Its translation is CASSPGTGNSPLHF.

The rearrangement links TRBV19 to TRBJ2-3; TRBD1 aligns across 8 bases. The CDR3 has 14 amino acids. The germline V gene encodes CDR1 LNHDA and CDR2 SQIVND (reference sequence). V shed 7 bases, J shed 6 bases, and the junction held 9 bases outside the gene matches. CDR3 in amino acids: CASKDRQGADTQYF. The DNA of the CDR3 is TGTGCCAGTAAAGACCGTCAGGGGGCGGATACGCAGTATTTT.

J is TRBJ2-3 and V is TRBV20-1, with D uncertain. Trimming cost V 3 bases and J 14 bases, with 9 bases left between them. This CDR3 is built from 9 residues. CDR1 is DFQATT and CDR2 is SNEGSKA in the germline V gene (reference sequence). DNA for the CDR3: TGCAGTGCTAGTCGCCTGCGGTATTTT. Translating gives CSASRLRYF.

The chain has TRBV6-1 and TRBJ1-2; possible D gene TRBD1, 6 bases. Trimming pared 3 bases from V and 5 bases from J, leaving 7 bases between. This CDR3 has 12 residues. The germline V gene encodes CDR1 MNHNS and CDR2 SASEGT. The CDR3 bases are TGTGCCAGCAGTGACAGGGGTTATGGCTACACCTTC. Translation gives CASSDRGYGYTF.

This clone was observed a single time. The chain joins TRBV4-1 to TRBJ1-2, with D possibly matching TRBD1 (6 bases). The CDR3 sequence is 16 residues long. The ends were cut back, 1 base at V and 6 bases at J, with 18 bases in the middle. Germline V CDR1 and CDR2: MGHRA, YSYEKL. The chain's CDR3 is CASSQVNPTGEHGYTF. CDR3 coding DNA: TGCGCCAGCAGCCAAGTAAACCCGACAGGTGAACATGGCTACACCTTC.

CDR3 DNA: TGTGCCAGCAGCTCCCCACGGGGTCTGGAGACCCAGTACTTC. Its translation is CASSSPRGLETQYF. This chain joins TRBV7-2 and TRBJ2-5; TRBD2 might be the D (5 bases). Germline V CDR1 and CDR2: SGHTA, FQGNSA. This CDR3 region has 14 residues. V was pared by 4 bases and J by 5 bases, with 14 bases between.

The gene calls are TRBV29-1 and TRBJ2-1, with 11 positions matching TRBD1. Germline CDR1 and CDR2: SQVTM and ANQGSEA. V lost 3 bases, J lost 15 bases, and 10 bases stayed unmatched. The CDR3 is 13 amino acids. The CDR3 coding sequence is TGCAGCGTTGAGGGGACAGGGGGGAGCATTCGGTTCTTC. Its protein product is CSVEGTGGSIRFF.

The chain carries TRBV7-9 and TRBJ2-7; TRBD1 is a possible D gene (5 bases). In germline, CDR1 is SEHNR, CDR2 FQNEAQ (reference sequence). V was shortened by 4 bases and J by 2 bases, with 12 bases between the two germline ends. CDR3 length: 14 residues. The CDR3, as DNA: TGTGCCAGCAGCTCCAGGGCCAGAACCTACGAGCAGTACTTC. This encodes CASSSRARTYEQYF.

The chain has TRBV18 and TRBJ1-3; no definite D call. The germline V gene has CDR1 KGHSH and CDR2 LQKENI. The CDR3 runs 15 residues. Trimming left V 4 bases short and J 4 bases short, with 14 bases between. As DNA, the CDR3 is TGTGCCAGCTCACGTGAGAGGGTTTCGGGAAACACCATATATTTT. Protein sequence: CASSRERVSGNTIYF.

The chain recombines TRBV4-1 with TRBJ2-2; 8 bases align to TRBD2. The germline V gene has CDR1 MGHRA and CDR2 YSYEKL. V was clipped by 6 bases and J by 4 bases; unmatched bases: 4. The CDR3 sequence is 14 residues long. CDR3 in DNA: TGCGCCAGCAGGGCCGGGGGGGCCACCGGGGAGCTGTTTTTT. Residues: CASRAGGATGELFF.

The chain is built from TRBV19 and TRBJ1-4, with TRBD1 identical over 7 bases. In germline, CDR1 is LNHDA, CDR2 SQIVND (reference sequence). CDR3 length equals 16 residues. J gave up 8 bases and V 1 base, and 10 bases lay outside the gene matches. CDR3 sequence (DNA): TGTGCCAGTAGTATAGGCCTAGGGGGCGGCGAGGAAAAACTGTTTTTT. Encoded protein: CASSIGLGGGEEKLFF.